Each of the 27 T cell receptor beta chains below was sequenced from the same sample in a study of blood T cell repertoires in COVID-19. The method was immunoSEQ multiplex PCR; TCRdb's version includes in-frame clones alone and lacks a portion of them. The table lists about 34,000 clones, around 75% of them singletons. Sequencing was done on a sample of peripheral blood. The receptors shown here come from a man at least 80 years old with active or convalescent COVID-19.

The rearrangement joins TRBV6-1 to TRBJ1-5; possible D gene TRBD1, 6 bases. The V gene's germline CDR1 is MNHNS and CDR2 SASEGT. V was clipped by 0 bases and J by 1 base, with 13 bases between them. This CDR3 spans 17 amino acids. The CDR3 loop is CASSEAGGAVSNQPQHF. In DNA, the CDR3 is TGTGCCAGCAGTGAAGCGGGGGGGGCTGTCAGCAATCAGCCCCAGCATTTT.

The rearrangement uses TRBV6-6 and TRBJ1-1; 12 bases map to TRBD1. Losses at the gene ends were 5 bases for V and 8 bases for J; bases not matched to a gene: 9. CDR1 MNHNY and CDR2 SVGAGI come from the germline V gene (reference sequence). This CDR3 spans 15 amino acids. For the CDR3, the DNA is TGTGCCAGCAGTAAAGGGACAGGGGGCACACCGGAAGCTTTCTTT. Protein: CASSKGTGGTPEAFF.

For the CDR3, the DNA is TGCGCCAGCAGCCAAGTTGAGGGGGCAGTCACTGAAGCTTTCTTT. It translates to CASSQVEGAVTEAFF. The rearrangement uses TRBV4-1 and TRBJ1-1, with 7 positions matching TRBD1. CDR3 length equals 15 residues. CDR1 MGHRA and CDR2 YSYEKL come from the germline V gene. The V gene end was trimmed by 1 base and the J gene end by 4 bases; junction bases not matched to a gene: 6.

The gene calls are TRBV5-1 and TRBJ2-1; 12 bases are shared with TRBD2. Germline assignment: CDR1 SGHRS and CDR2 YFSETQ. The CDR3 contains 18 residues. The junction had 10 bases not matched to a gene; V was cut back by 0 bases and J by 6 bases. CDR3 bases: TGCGCCAGCAGCTTGGGACTAGCGGGAGTCGGATGGGGCAATGAGCAGTTCTTC. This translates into CASSLGLAGVGWGNEQFF. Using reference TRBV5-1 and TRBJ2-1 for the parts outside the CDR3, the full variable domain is KAGVTQTPRYLIKTRGQQVTLSCSPISGHRSVSWYQQTPGQGLQFLFEYFSETQRNKGNFPGRFSGRQFSNSRSEMNVSTLELGDSALYLCASSLGLAGVGWGNEQFFGPGTRLTVL.

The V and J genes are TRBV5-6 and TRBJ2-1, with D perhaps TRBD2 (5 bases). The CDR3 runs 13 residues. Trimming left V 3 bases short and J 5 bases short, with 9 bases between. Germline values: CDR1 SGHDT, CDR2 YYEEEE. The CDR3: CASSSDSHNEQFF. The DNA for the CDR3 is TGTGCCAGCAGCTCGGACTCTCACAATGAGCAGTTCTTC.

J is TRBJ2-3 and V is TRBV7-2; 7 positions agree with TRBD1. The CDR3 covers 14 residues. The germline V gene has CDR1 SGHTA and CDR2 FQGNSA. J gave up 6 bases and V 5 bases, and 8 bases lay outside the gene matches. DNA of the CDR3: TGTGCCAGCAGCCAGAGACAGGGTGGTGATACGCAGTATTTT. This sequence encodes CASSQRQGGDTQYF.

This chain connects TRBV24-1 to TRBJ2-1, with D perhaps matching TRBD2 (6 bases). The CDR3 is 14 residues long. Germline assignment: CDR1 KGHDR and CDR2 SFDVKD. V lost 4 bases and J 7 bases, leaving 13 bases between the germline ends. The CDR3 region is CATSDPGLMNEQFF. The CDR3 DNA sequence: TGTGCCACCAGTGACCCCGGACTAATGAATGAGCAGTTCTTC.

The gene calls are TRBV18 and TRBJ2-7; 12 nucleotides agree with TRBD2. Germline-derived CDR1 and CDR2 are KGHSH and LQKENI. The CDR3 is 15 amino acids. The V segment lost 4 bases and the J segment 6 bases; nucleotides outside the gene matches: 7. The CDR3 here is CASSLILAGGSEQYF. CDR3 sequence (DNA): TGTGCCAGCTCACTCATCCTAGCGGGAGGGTCCGAGCAGTACTTC. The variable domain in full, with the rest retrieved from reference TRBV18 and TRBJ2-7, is NAGVMQNPRHLVRRRGQEARLRCSPMKGHSHVYWYRQLPEEGLKFMVYLQKENIIDESGMPKERFSAEFPKEGPSILRIQQVVRGDSAAYFCASSLILAGGSEQYFGPGTRLTVT.

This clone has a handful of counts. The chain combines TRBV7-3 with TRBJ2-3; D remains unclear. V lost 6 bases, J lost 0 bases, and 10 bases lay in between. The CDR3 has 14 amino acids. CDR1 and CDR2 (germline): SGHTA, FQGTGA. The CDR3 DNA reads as TGTGCCAGCAGTTTTGCGGAAAGCACAGATACGCAGTATTTT. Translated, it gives CASSFAESTDTQYF.

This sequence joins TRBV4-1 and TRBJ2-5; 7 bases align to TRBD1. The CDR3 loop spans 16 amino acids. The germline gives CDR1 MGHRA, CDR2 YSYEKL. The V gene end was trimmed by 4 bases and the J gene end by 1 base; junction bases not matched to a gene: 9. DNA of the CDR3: TGCGCCAGCAGCCGGACCGAAAGGACAGGCCAAGAGACCCAGTACTTC. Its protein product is CASSRTERTGQETQYF.

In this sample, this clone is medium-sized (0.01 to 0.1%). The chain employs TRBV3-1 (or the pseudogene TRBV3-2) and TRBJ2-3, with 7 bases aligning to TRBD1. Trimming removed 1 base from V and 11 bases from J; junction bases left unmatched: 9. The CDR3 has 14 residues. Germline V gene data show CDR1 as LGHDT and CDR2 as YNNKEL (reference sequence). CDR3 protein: CASSQVLGQVWQYF. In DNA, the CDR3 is TGTGCCAGCAGCCAAGTCCTAGGACAGGTTTGGCAGTATTTT.

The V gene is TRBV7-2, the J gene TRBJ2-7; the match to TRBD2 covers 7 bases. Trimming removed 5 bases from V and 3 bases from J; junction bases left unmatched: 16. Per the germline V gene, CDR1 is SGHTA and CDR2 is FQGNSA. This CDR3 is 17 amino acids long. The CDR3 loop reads CASSIRHWDYVFYEQYF. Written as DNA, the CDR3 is TGTGCCAGCAGCATACGACATTGGGACTACGTCTTCTACGAGCAGTACTTC.

This chain's CDR3 is CAISESTGNNYGYTF. DNA of the CDR3: TGTGCCATCAGTGAGTCAACAGGGAATAACTATGGCTACACCTTC. V is TRBV10-3 and J is TRBJ1-2, with a possible D match to TRBD1 (6 bases). The V end lost 0 bases, the J end lost 1 base, and 9 bases lay between the germline ends. The germline V gene encodes CDR1 ENHRY and CDR2 SYGVKD. This CDR3 contains 15 residues.

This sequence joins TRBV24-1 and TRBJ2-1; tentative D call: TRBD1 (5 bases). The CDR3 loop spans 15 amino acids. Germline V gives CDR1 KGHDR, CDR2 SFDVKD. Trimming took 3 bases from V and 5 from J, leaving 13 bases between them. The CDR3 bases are TGTGCCACCAGTGATGGGGCTGACACCCACAATGAGCAGTTCTTC. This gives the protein CATSDGADTHNEQFF.

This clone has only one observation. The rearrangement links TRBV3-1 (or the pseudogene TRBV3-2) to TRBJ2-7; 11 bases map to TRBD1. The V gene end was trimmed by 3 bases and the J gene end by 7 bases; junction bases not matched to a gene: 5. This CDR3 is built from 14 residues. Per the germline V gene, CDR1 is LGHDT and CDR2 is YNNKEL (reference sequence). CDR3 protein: CASSHRDRGDEQYF. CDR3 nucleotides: TGTGCCAGCAGCCACCGGGACAGGGGGGATGAGCAGTACTTC.

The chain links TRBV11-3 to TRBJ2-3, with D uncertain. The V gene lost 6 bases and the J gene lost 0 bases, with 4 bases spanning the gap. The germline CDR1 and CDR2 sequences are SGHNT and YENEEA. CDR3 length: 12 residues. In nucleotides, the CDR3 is TGTGCCAGCAGTATTAGCACAGATACGCAGTATTTT. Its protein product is CASSISTDTQYF.

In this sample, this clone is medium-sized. The CDR3 loop reads CASSQDTGGPGGYSQHF. The CDR3 DNA reads TGCGCCAGCAGCCAAGATACAGGGGGGCCTGGCGGTTATTCCCAGCATTTT. The chain links TRBV4-1 to TRBJ1-5; TRBD1 aligns across 8 bases. The germline V gene has CDR1 MGHRA and CDR2 YSYEKL. After removal of 0 bases from V and 11 bases from J, the junction contained 15 bases not matched to a gene. The CDR3 runs 17 residues.

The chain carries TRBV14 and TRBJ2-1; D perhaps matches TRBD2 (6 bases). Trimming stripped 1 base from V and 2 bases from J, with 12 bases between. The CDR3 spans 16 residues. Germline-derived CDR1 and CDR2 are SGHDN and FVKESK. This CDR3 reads CASSQGGVAAYNEQFF. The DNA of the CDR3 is TGTGCCAGCAGCCAAGGGGGGGTAGCTGCCTACAATGAGCAGTTCTTC.

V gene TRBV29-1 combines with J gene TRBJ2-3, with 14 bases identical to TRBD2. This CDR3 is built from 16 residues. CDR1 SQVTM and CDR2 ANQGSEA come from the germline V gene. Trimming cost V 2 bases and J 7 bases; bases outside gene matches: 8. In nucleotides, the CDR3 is TGCAGCGTTGAATTCGGGACTAGCGGGAGAGTATATACGCAGTATTTT. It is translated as CSVEFGTSGRVYTQYF.

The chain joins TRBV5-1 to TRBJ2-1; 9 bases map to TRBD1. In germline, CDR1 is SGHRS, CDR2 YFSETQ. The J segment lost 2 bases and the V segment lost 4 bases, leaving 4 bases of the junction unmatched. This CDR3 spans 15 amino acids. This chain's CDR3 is CASSPGQGTYNEQFF. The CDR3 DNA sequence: TGCGCCAGCAGCCCGGGACAGGGTACCTACAATGAGCAGTTCTTC.

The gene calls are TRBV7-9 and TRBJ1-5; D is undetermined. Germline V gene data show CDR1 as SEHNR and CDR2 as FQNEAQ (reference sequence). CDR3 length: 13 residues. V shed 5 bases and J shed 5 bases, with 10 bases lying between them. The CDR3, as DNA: TGTGCCAGCAGCCCCGGTTTGGATCAGCCCCAGCATTTT. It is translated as CASSPGLDQPQHF.

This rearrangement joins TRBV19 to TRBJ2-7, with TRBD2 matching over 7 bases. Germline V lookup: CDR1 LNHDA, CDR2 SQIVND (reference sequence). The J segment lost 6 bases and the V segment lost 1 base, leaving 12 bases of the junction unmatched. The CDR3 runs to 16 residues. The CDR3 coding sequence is TGTGCCAGTAGTATAGGCCTCTTGGGGAGGGCCTCCGAGCAGTACTTC. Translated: CASSIGLLGRASEQYF.

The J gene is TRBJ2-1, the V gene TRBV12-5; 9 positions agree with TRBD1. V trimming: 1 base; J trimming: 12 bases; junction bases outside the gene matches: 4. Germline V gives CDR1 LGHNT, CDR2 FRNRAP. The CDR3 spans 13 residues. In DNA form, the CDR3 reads TGTGCTAGTGGTTTGGAGACAGGGGGGAGGCAGTTCTTC. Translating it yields CASGLETGGRQFF.

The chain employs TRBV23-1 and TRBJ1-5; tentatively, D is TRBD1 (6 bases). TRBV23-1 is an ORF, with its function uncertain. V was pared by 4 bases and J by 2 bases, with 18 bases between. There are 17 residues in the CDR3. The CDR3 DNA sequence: TGCGCCAGCAGTCTCCCGAGGGGGATTAGTGGCAATCAGCCCCAGCATTTT. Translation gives CASSLPRGISGNQPQHF.

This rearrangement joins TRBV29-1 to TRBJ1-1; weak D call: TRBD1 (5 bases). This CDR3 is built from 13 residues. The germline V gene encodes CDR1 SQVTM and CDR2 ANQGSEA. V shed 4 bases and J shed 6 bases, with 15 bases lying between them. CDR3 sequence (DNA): TGCAGCGTTGTCAGGGTTGGCGGGGCTGAAGCTTTCTTT. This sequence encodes CSVVRVGGAEAFF. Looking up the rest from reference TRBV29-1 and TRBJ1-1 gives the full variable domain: SAVISQKPSRDICQRGTSLTIQCQVDSQVTMMFWYRQQPGQSLTLIATANQGSEATYESGFVIDKFPISRPNLTFSTLTVSNMSPEDSSIYLCSVVRVGGAEAFFGQGTRLTVV.

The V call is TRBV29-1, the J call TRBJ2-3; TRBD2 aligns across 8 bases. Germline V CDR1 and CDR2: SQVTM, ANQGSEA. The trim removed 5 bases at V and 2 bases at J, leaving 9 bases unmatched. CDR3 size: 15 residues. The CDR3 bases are TGCAGCGTTACGGGGCTAGCGGGTCCCACAGATACGCAGTATTTT. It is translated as CSVTGLAGPTDTQYF.

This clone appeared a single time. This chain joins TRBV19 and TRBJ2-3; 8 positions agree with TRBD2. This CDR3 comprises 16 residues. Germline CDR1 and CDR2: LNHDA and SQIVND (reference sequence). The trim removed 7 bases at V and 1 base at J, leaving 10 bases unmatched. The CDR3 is CASTQSLAGRTDTQYF. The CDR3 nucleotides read TGTGCCAGTACTCAATCTCTAGCGGGCCGCACAGATACGCAGTATTTT. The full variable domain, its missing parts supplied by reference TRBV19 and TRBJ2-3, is DGGITQSPKYLFRKEGQNVTLSCEQNLNHDAMYWYRQDPGQGLRLIYYSQIVNDFQKGDIAEGYSVSREKKESFPLTVTSAQKNPTAFYLCASTQSLAGRTDTQYFGPGTRLTVL.